This TCR beta chain was found in a study of T-cell memory formation after mild COVID-19. The CDR3 consists of 12 residues. V was pared by 4 bases and J by 3 bases, with 6 bases between. MiXCR, applied by TCRdb to the 5' RACE reads, yields one record per CDR3 protein. The data show 400,000 to 500,000 distinct CDR3 sequences, about 19% seen once. The chain joins TRBV12-3 or TRBV12-4 to TRBJ1-1, with D unclear. Sequencing was carried out using PBMCs or a T cell subset sorted from them (not recorded which). This TCR came from an adult woman who had mild COVID-19 (a few samples of this study predate the infection). Cell type and time point are not known. This CDR3 reads CASSSVHTEAFF. DNA for the CDR3: TGTGCCAGCAGTTCTGTTCACACTGAAGCTTTCTTT.